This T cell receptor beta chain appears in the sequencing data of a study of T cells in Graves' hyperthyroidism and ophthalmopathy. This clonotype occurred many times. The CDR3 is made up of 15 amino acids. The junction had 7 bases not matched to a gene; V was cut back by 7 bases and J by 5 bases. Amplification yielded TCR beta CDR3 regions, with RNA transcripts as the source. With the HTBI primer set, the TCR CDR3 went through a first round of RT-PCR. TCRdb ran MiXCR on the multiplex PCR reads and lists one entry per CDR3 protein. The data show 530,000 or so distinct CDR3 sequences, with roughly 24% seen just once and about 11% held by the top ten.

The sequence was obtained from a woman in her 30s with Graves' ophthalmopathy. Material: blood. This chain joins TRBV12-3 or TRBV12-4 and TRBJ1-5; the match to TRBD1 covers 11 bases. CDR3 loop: CASKGTGGSHQPQHF. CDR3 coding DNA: TGTGCCAGCAAGGGGACAGGGGGTTCGCATCAGCCCCAGCATTTT.